The 25 T cell receptor gamma chains presented below share a single source sample, sequenced in a study of intestinal T cells in coeliac disease. Genomic DNA came from ten approximately 5.2-µm formalin-fixed paraffin-embedded scrolls per case. Using roughly 0.2 ug of biopsy DNA, TRG was amplified with LymphoTrack primers. TCRdb re-called clones from the multiplex PCR reads using CATT. Seen here are about 750 gamma-chain clones, about 50% observed once, and the top ten hold around 16%. The sequencing input was a duodenal biopsy. Receptor source: a human donor with celiac disease.

The chain couples TRGV4 to TRGJ1 or TRGJ2. Germline CDR1 EGSTGY, CDR2 YDSYTSSV. J lost 7 bases, V lost 8 bases, and 11 bases had no gene match. This CDR3 comprises 12 residues. CDR3 DNA: TGTGCCACCTTGGGATGGGCGTATAAGAAACTCTTT. It specifies CATLGWAYKKLF.

The chain combines TRGV4 with TRGJP2. The junction had 24 bases not matched to a gene; V was cut back by 12 bases and J by 8 bases. Germline CDR1 reads EGSTGY; CDR2 reads YDSYTSSV. The CDR3 runs 16 residues. For the CDR3, the DNA is TGTGCCGACCTGGGATGGACCGAGTTCGGGGATTGGATCAAGACGTTT. It yields the protein CADLGWTEFGDWIKTF.

This clone is large within its sample. This chain joins TRGV3 and TRGJ1 or TRGJ2. The junction had 5 bases not matched to a gene; V was cut back by 0 bases and J by 9 bases. Per germline, CDR1 VTNTFY and CDR2 YDVSTARD (reference sequence). CDR3 length equals 12 residues. The CDR3 spells CATWDRPSKKLF. The DNA for the CDR3 is TGTGCCACCTGGGACAGGCCCAGTAAGAAACTCTTT.

The rearrangement joins TRGV2 to TRGJ1 or TRGJ2. CDR1 is EGSNGY, CDR2 YDSYNSKV, per germline. This CDR3 is built from 14 residues. V lost 0 bases and J lost 12; bases outside the gene matches: 14. As DNA, the CDR3 is TGTGCCACCTGGGACGGGCACTTAGGTGGGAGGAAACTCTTT. This codes for CATWDGHLGGRKLF.

This clone is large by share. The sample carries other DNA sequences with the same CDR3. Written as DNA, the CDR3 is TGTGCCACCTGGGATTGCGAGAAACTCTTT. Its protein is CATWDCEKLF. V gene TRGV8 combines with J gene TRGJ1 or TRGJ2. CDR3 length equals 10 residues. Germline V lookup: CDR1 VENAVY, CDR2 YDSYNSRV. V dropped 3 bases and J dropped 11; count of bases not matched to a gene: 4.

The V call is TRGV11, the J call TRGJP1. TRGV11 is an ORF for which the function is uncertain. This CDR3 is 18 amino acids long. Unmatched junction bases numbered 11, after V lost 0 bases and J lost 4 bases. CDR3 sequence: CACWIRHWSVNTGWFKIF. For the CDR3, the DNA is TGTGCCTGCTGGATTAGGCACTGGAGTGTTAACACTGGTTGGTTCAAGATATTT.

This clone is large. One junction end disagrees with the germline gene, perhaps due to a read error. The same CDR3 also results from other DNA sequences found in this sample. V and J are TRGV3 and TRGJ1 or TRGJ2. The CDR3 is made up of 11 amino acids. The V gene's germline CDR1 is VTNTFY and CDR2 YDVSTARD (reference sequence). The CDR3 loop reads CATWDRLGKLF. CDR3 nucleotide sequence: TGTGCCACTTGGGACAGGCTAGGGAAACTCTTT.

The rearrangement joins TRGV2 to TRGJ1 or TRGJ2. Trimming cost V 5 bases and J 12 bases; bases outside gene matches: 13. The CDR3 contains 12 residues. CDR1 is EGSNGY and CDR2 is YDSYNSKV in the germline V gene. Here the CDR3 DNA reads TGTGCCACCTGGGGACGGGACCGGGGGAAACTCTTT. Translated: CATWGRDRGKLF.

Turning to this clone: A single base separates this from a much larger clone, so it may be a read error. This chain connects TRGV10 to TRGJ1 or TRGJ2. TRGV10 qualifies as an ORF whose function is uncertain. Trimming at V came to 8 bases and at J to 12 bases, leaving 14 bases not matched to a gene. CDR3 length equals 12 residues. The CDR3 is CAAWDGPPGKLF. The CDR3 bases are TGTGCTGCGTGGGATGGGCCACCTGGGAAACTCTTT.

This clone is large in the sample. The gene calls are TRGV3 and TRGJ1 or TRGJ2. This CDR3 has 12 residues. V lost 6 bases to trimming and J lost 3 bases; unmatched junction nucleotides: 5. The germline V gene has CDR1 VTNTFY and CDR2 YDVSTARD (reference sequence). The CDR3 nucleotides read TGTGCCACCTGGTCCCGTTATTATAAGAAACTCTTT. The encoded protein is CATWSRYYKKLF.

The chain couples TRGV10 to TRGJP1. TRGV10 is placed among ORFs of uncertain function. The length of the CDR3 is 12 residues. The trim removed 10 bases at V and 11 bases at J, leaving 11 bases unmatched. The CDR3 is CAASPTWWFKIF. CDR3 sequence (DNA): TGTGCTGCGTCGCCCACGTGGTGGTTCAAGATATTT.

The chain employs TRGV3 and TRGJP1. The CDR3 extends over 22 amino acids. V trimming: 0 bases; J trimming: 5 bases; junction bases outside the gene matches: 27. The germline CDR1 and CDR2 sequences are VTNTFY and YDVSTARD (reference sequence). This chain's CDR3 is CATWDRLRFPIGSIPTGWFKIF. The DNA of the CDR3 is TGTGCCACCTGGGACAGGCTACGTTTCCCCATTGGATCAATACCAACTGGTTGGTTCAAGATATTT.

This clone was seen a handful of times. TCRdb's entry gives the protein of a much larger clone, which mismatches this DNA's translation at residue 5, likely from a read error; the protein reported here is translated from the DNA. J is TRGJP1 and V is TRGV10. TRGV10 is noted as an ORF with a role that remains uncertain. This CDR3 spans 13 amino acids. Unmatched junction bases numbered 7, after V lost 8 bases and J lost 6 bases. CDR3 coding DNA: TGTGCTGCGTGGGGTATACCTGGTTGGTTCAAGATATTT. Translated: CAAWGIPGWFKIF.

By share of the sample, this clone is large. CDR3 sequence reads: CACWRYTTGWFKIF. CDR3 nucleotide sequence: TGTGCCTGCTGGAGATATACCACTGGTTGGTTCAAGATATTT. The chain has TRGV11 and TRGJP1. TRGV11 is recorded as an ORF, its role being uncertain. The CDR3 sequence is 14 residues long. Unmatched junction bases numbered 3, after V lost 8 bases and J lost 0 bases.

In its sample, this clone ranks as large. The chain joins TRGV4 to TRGJ1 or TRGJ2. After removal of 3 bases from V and 2 bases from J, the junction contained 4 bases not matched to a gene. This CDR3 region has 13 residues. Germline values: CDR1 EGSTGY, CDR2 YDSYTSSV. DNA for the CDR3: TGTGCCACCTGGGATATGTATTATTATAAGAAACTCTTT. It translates to CATWDMYYYKKLF.

Turning to this clone: Since a much larger clone is just one base distant, this may be a read error. Other DNA sequences of this sample code for an identical CDR3. The J gene is TRGJ1 or TRGJ2, the V gene TRGV4. The CDR3 covers 10 residues. Germline lookup yields CDR1 EGSTGY and CDR2 YDSYTSSV. The CDR3 reads CATCENKKLF. For the CDR3, the DNA is TGCGCCACCTGTGAGAATAAGAAACTCTTT.

This clone was counted a few times. CDR3 nucleotide sequence: TGTGCCACCTGGGATGGACCCCGAAAAACCCAGAAACTCTTT. This translates into CATWDGPRKTQKLF. The chain employs TRGV4 and TRGJ1 or TRGJ2. Trimming cost V 1 base and J 11 bases; bases outside gene matches: 14. Germline assignment: CDR1 EGSTGY and CDR2 YDSYTSSV. The CDR3 spans 14 residues.

This clone was counted a few times. CDR3 in amino acids: CATWDRPRYKKLF. In DNA, the CDR3 is TGTGCCACCTGGGACAGGCCTCGGTATAAGAAACTCTTT. The chain uses TRGV3 and TRGJ1 or TRGJ2. CDR3 length: 13 amino acids. V gave up 0 bases and J gave up 7 bases; unmatched junction bases: 6. Germline assignment: CDR1 VTNTFY and CDR2 YDVSTARD (reference sequence).

By sample fraction, this clone is large (0.1 to 1%). V gene TRGV3 combines with J gene TRGJ1 or TRGJ2. V lost 5 bases to trimming and J lost 9 bases; unmatched junction nucleotides: 10. The CDR3 covers 12 residues. Germline lookup yields CDR1 VTNTFY and CDR2 YDVSTARD (reference sequence). DNA of the CDR3: TGTGCCACCTGGGTCCGGGCCGGTAAGAAACTCTTT. It translates to CATWVRAGKKLF.

This clone was observed a single time. The rearrangement joins TRGV10 to TRGJP1. Being an ORF, TRGV10 has a function that is uncertain. V lost 8 bases and J lost 7; bases outside the gene matches: 23. The CDR3 consists of 18 residues. Written as DNA, the CDR3 is TGTGCTGCGTGGGTACCCCTAGAGGACATACCACTTGGTTGGTTCAAGATATTT. Translated, it gives CAAWVPLEDIPLGWFKIF.

This clone is labeled large. The rearrangement links TRGV10 to TRGJP1. TRGV10 is labeled an ORF, and its function is uncertain. This CDR3 is built from 14 residues. V dropped 7 bases and J dropped 8; count of bases not matched to a gene: 11. CDR3 protein: CAAWSLKPGWFKIF. The CDR3 coding sequence is TGTGCTGCGTGGTCACTAAAACCCGGTTGGTTCAAGATATTT.

This clone is large in the sample. V gene TRGV2 combines with J gene TRGJP1. Unmatched junction bases numbered 3, after V lost 2 bases and J lost 3 bases. Per germline, CDR1 EGSNGY and CDR2 YDSYNSKV. The CDR3 runs to 14 residues. The DNA of the CDR3 is TGTGCCACCTGGGACGTATCCACTGGTTGGTTCAAGATATTT. Amino acids: CATWDVSTGWFKIF.

The genes are TRGV3 and TRGJ1 or TRGJ2. Trimming took 12 bases from V and 11 from J; bases not matched to a gene: 19. CDR3 length: 12 residues. CDR1 is VTNTFY and CDR2 is YDVSTARD in the germline V gene (reference sequence). CDR3 amino acids: CADLGQALEKLF. The CDR3 DNA reads TGTGCCGACCTGGGACAGGCTCTGGAGAAACTCTTT.

By share, this clone counts as large (0.1 to 1%). The chain links TRGV10 to TRGJP1. TRGV10 counts as an open reading frame of uncertain function. The CDR3 sequence is 13 residues long. J gave up 3 bases and V 11 bases, and 7 bases lay outside the gene matches. CDR3 residues: CAARDPTGWFKIF. The CDR3 region has the DNA TGTGCTGCGCGGGATCCCACTGGTTGGTTCAAGATATTT.

In this sample, this clone is large. This chain links TRGV8 with TRGJP1. Germline loops: CDR1 VENAVY, CDR2 YDSYNSRV. The CDR3 has 13 amino acids. V lost 5 bases and J lost 3; bases outside the gene matches: 3. The CDR3 nucleotides are TGTGCCACCTGGGGCCCCACTGGTTGGTTCAAGATATTT. Residues: CATWGPTGWFKIF.